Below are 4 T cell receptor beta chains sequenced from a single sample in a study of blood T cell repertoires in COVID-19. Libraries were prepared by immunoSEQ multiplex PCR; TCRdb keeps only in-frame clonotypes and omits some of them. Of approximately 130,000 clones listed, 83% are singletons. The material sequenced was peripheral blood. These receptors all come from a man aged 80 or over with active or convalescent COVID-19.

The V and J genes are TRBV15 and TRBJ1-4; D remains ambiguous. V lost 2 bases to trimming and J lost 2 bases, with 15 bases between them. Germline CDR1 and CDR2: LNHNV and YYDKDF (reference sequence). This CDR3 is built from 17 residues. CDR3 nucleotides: TGTGCCACCAGCAGAAAGCCGGGGTCTCGCACTAATGAAAAACTGTTTTTT. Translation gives CATSRKPGSRTNEKLFF.

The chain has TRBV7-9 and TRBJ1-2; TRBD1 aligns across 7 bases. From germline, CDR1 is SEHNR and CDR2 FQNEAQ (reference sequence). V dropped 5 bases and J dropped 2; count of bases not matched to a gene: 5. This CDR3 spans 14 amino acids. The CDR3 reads CASSDTGDNYGYTF. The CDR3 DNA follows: TGTGCCAGCAGCGACACAGGGGACAACTATGGCTACACCTTC.

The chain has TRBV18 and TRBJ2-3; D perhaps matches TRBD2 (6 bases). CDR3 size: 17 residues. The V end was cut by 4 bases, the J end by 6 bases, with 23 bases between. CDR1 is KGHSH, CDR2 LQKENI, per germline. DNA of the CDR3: TGTGCCAGCTCACAAAAGGACGTTGGGACGGGGGACGATACGCAGTATTTT. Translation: CASSQKDVGTGDDTQYF.

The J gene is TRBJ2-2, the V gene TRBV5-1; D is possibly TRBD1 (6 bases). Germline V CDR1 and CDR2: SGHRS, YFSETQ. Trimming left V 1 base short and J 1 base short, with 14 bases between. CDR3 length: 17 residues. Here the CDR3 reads CASSLTTGSQNTGELFF. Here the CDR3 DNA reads TGCGCCAGCAGCTTGACTACAGGGTCTCAGAACACCGGGGAGCTGTTTTTT. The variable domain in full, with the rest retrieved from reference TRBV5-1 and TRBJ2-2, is KAGVTQTPRYLIKTRGQQVTLSCSPISGHRSVSWYQQTPGQGLQFLFEYFSETQRNKGNFPGRFSGRQFSNSRSEMNVSTLELGDSALYLCASSLTTGSQNTGELFFGEGSRLTVL.